The clone carrying this T cell receptor beta chain was detected ten times or more. Antigen unknown. Germline V gives CDR1 DFQATT, CDR2 SNEGSKA (reference sequence). The CDR3 extends over 17 amino acids. V dropped 3 bases and J dropped 3; count of bases not matched to a gene: 11. This sample was taken from a study of post-analysis software for immune sequencing data. Background on the study: There were relapsing-remitting, secondary progressive and progressive-relapsing multiple sclerosis among the disease courses included.

TCR beta cDNA libraries had unique molecular identifiers. T cells numbering about 0.85 to 10 million yielded some 480,000 cDNA molecules. TCRdb analysed the PCR reads with MiXCR anew, one entry per CDR3 protein. Of about 170,000 distinct CDR3 sequences listed, about 29% are singletons. Study conclusions and caveats: Patients carried five TRBV segments more frequently than controls did, and TRBV5-6, TRBV5-1 and TRBV20-1 were among them. Those with multiple sclerosis, the patient group, showed significantly lower normalized Chao1 diversity than controls.

The receptor was isolated from a girl aged 5 to 17 with multiple sclerosis. The V and J genes are TRBV20-1 and TRBJ2-1; 10 bases align to TRBD2. The specimen sequenced was blood. The CDR3 loop is CSASGTSDILIYNEQFF. The CDR3 bases are TGCAGTGCTAGTGGGACTAGCGACATCTTGATCTACAATGAGCAGTTCTTC.